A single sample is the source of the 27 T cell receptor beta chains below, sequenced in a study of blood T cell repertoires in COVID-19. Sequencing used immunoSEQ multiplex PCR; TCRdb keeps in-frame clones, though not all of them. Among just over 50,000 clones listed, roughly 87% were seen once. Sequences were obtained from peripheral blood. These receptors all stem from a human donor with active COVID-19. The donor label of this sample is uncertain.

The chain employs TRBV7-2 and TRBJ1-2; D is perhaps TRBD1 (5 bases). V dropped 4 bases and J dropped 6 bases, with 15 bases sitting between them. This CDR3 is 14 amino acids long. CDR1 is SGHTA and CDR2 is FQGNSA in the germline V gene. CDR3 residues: CASSYGGKMDGYTF. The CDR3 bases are TGTGCCAGCAGCTATGGGGGGAAGATGGATGGCTACACCTTC.

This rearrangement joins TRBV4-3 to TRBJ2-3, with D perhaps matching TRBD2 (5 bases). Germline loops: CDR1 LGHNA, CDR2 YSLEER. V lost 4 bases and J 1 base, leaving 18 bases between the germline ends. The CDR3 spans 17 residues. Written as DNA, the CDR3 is TGCGCCAGCAGCCGTGGGTTGCGGACTCAAGGCACAGATACGCAGTATTTT. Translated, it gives CASSRGLRTQGTDTQYF.

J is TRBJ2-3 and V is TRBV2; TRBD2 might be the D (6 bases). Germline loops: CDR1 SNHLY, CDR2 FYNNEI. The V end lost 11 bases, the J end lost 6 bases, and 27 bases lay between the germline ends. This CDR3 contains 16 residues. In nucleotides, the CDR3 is TGTGCCGGAACTAGGGACTCCGGGTCTCAGGTCGATACGCAGTATTTT. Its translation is CAGTRDSGSQVDTQYF.

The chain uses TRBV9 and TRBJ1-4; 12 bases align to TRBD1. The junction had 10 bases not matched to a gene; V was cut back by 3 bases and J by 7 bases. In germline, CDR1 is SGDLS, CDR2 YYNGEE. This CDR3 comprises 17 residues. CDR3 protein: CASSATGQGALGEKLFF. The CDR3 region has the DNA TGTGCCAGCAGCGCGACGGGACAGGGGGCCTTGGGTGAAAAACTGTTTTTT.

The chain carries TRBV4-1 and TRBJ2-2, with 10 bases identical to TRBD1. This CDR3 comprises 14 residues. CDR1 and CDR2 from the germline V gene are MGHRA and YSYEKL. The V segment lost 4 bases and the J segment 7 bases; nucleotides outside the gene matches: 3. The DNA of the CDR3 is TGCGCCAGCAGCCTGACAGGGGGCAACGGGGAGCTGTTTTTT. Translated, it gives CASSLTGGNGELFF.

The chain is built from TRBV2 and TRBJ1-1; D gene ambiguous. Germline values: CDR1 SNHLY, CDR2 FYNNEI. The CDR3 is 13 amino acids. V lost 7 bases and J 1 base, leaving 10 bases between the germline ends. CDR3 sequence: CASILSGNTEAFF. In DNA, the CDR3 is TGTGCCAGCATTCTCTCAGGGAACACTGAAGCTTTCTTT.

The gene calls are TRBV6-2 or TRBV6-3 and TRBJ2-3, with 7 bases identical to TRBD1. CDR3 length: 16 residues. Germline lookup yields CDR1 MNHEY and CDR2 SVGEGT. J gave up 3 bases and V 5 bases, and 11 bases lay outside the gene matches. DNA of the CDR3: TGTGCCAGCAGTCCCGTGGGGACAGAGGGAACAGATACGCAGTATTTT. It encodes CASSPVGTEGTDTQYF.

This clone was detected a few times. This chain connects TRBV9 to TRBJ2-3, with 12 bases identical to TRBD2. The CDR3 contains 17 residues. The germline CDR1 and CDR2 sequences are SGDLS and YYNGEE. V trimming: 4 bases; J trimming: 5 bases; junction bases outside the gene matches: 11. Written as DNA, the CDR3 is TGTGCCAGCAGCCCTTACTCCGGGGGACTAGCGGGAGATACGCAGTATTTT. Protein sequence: CASSPYSGGLAGDTQYF.

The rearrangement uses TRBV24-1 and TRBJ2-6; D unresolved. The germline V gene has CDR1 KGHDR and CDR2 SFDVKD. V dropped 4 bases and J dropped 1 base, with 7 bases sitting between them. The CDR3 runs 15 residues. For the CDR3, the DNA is TGTGCCACCAGTGACCCTAAGTCTGGGGCCAACGTCCTGACTTTC. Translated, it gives CATSDPKSGANVLTF.

The DNA of the CDR3 is TGTGCCAGCAACCGCGGGGGCCCAACCTACGAGCAGTACTTC. It encodes CASNRGGPTYEQYF. The rearrangement uses TRBV2 and TRBJ2-7; D perhaps matches TRBD2 (7 bases). The CDR3 is 14 amino acids. Looked up from germline, CDR1 is SNHLY and CDR2 is FYNNEI. Trimming removed 7 bases from V and 2 bases from J, with 15 bases in between.

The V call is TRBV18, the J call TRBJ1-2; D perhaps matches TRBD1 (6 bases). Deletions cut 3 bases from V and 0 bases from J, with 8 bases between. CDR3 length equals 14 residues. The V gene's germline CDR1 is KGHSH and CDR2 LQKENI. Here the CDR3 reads CASSPGQTNYGYTF. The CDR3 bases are TGTGCCAGCTCACCTGGACAGACTAACTATGGCTACACCTTC.

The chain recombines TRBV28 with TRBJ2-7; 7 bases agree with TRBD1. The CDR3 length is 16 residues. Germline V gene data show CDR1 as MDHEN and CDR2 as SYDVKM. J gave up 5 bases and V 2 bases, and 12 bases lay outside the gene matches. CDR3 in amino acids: CASSLPDRVGGHEQYF. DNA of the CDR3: TGTGCCAGCAGTTTACCCGACAGGGTCGGCGGGCACGAGCAGTACTTC. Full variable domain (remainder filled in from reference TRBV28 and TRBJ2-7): DVKVTQSSRYLVKRTGEKVFLECVQDMDHENMFWYRQDPGLGLRLIYFSYDVKMKEKGDIPEGYSVSREKKERFSLILESASTNQTSMYLCASSLPDRVGGHEQYFGPGTRLTVT.

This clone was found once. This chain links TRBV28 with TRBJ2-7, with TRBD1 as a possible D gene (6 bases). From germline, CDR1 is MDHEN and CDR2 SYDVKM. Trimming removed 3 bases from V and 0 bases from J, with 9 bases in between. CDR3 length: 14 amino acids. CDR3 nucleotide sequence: TGTGCCAGCAGTTTTGTGGACAGCTCCTACGAGCAGTACTTC. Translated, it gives CASSFVDSSYEQYF.

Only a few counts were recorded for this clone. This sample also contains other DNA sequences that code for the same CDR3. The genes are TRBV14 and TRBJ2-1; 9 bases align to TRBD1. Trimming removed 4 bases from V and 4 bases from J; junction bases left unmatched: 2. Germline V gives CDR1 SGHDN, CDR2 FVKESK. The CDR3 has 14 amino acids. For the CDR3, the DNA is TGTGCCAGCAGCCCGGGACAGGGTTACAATGAGCAGTTCTTC. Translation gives CASSPGQGYNEQFF. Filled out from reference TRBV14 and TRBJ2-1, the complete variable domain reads EAGVTQFPSHSVIEKGQTVTLRCDPISGHDNLYWYRRVMGKEIKFLLHFVKESKQDESGMPNNRFLAERTGGTYSTLKVQPAELEDSGVYFCASSPGQGYNEQFFGPGTRLTVL.

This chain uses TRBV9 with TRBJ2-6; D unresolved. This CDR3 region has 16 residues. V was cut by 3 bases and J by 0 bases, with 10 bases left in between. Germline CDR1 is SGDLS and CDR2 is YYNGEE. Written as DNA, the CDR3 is TGTGCCAGCAGCGCCCAACAGACCTCTGGGGCCAACGTCCTGACTTTC. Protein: CASSAQQTSGANVLTF.

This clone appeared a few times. The CDR3 bases are TGTGCCAGCAGTGAATCTGGGGCAGGTTCATCATATGGCTACACCTTC. It is translated as CASSESGAGSSYGYTF. This chain uses TRBV6-1 with TRBJ1-2, with a weak D call TRBD1 (5 bases). Trimming pared 2 bases from V and 5 bases from J, leaving 18 bases between. The CDR3 length is 16 residues. CDR1 MNHNS and CDR2 SASEGT come from the germline V gene.

The CDR3 DNA is TGTGCCAGCAGAGGGAGCGCTGAAGAGACCCAGTACTTC. It encodes CASRGSAEETQYF. The chain recombines TRBV5-4 with TRBJ2-5; D is possibly TRBD2 (5 bases). CDR1 and CDR2 from the germline V gene are SGHNT and YYREEE (reference sequence). This CDR3 contains 13 residues. V was shortened by 5 bases and J by 3 bases, with 11 bases between the two germline ends.

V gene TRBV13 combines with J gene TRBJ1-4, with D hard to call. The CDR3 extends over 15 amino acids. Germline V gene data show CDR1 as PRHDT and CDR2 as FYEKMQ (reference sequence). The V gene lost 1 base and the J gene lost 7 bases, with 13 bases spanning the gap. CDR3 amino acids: CASSLARGEGEKLFF. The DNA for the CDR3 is TGTGCCAGCAGCTTAGCTCGCGGGGAGGGTGAAAAACTGTTTTTT. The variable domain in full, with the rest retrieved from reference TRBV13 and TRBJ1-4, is AAGVIQSPRHLIKEKRETATLKCYPIPRHDTVYWYQQGPGQDPQFLISFYEKMQSDKGSIPDRFSAQQFSDYHSELNMSSLELGDSALYFCASSLARGEGEKLFFGSGTQLSVL.

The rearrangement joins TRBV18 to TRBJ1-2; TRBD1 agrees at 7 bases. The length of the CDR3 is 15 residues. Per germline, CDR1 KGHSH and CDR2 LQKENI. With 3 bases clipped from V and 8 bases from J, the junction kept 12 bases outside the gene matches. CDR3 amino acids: CASSPFEGAQSGYTF. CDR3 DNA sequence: TGTGCCAGCTCACCTTTCGAGGGGGCGCAGAGCGGCTACACCTTC.

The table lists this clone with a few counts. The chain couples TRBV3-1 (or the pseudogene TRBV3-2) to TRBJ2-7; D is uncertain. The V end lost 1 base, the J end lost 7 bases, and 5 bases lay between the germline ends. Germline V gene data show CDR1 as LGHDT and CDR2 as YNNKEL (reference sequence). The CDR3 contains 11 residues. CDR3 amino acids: CASSQAGEQYF. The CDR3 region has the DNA TGTGCCAGCAGCCAAGCCGGGGAGCAGTACTTC.

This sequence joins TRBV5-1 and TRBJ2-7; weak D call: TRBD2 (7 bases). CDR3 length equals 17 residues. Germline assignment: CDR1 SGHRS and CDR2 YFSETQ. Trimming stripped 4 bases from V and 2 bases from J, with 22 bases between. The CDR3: CASSHGNPAGATYEQYF. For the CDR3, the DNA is TGCGCCAGCAGCCACGGTAATCCGGCGGGGGCTACCTACGAGCAGTACTTC.

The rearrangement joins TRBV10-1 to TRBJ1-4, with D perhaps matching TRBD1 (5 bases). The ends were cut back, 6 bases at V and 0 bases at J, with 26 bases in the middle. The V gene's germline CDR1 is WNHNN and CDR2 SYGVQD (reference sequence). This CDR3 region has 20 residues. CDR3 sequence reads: CASSRRAGTLLLATNEKLFF. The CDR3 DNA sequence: TGCGCCAGCAGCCGACGCGCAGGGACTCTTCTCCTTGCAACTAATGAAAAACTGTTTTTT.

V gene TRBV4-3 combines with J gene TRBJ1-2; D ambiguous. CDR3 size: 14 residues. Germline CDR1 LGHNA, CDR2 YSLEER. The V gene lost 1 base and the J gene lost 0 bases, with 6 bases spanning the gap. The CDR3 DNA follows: TGCGCCAGCAGCCAAGTGGGCGCTAACTATGGCTACACCTTC. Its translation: CASSQVGANYGYTF.

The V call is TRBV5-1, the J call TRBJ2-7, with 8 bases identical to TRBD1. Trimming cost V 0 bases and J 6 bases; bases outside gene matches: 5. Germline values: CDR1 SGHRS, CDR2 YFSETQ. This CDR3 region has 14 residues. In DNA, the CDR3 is TGCGCCAGCAGCTTGGGGACAGGGATGCTCGAGCAGTACTTC. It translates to CASSLGTGMLEQYF.

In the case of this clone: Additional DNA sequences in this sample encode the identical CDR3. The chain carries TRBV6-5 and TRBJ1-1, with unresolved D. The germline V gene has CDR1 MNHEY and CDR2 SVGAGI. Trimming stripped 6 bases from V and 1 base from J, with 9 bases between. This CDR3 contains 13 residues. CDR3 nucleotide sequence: TGTGCCAGCAGCCTGACGGGGAACACTGAAGCTTTCTTT. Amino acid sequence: CASSLTGNTEAFF.

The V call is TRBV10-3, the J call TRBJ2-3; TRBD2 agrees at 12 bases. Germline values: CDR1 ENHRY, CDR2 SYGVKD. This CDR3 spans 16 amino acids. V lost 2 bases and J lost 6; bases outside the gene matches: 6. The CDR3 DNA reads TGTGCCATCAGTGAGCCGGGACTAGCGGGTCCCGATACGCAGTATTTT. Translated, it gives CAISEPGLAGPDTQYF.

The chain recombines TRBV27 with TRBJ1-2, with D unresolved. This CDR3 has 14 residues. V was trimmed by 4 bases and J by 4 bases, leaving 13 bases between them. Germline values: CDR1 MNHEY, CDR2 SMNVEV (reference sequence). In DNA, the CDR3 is TGTGCCAGCAGTTCCGTCGGTACCGCCTATGGCTACACCTTC. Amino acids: CASSSVGTAYGYTF.